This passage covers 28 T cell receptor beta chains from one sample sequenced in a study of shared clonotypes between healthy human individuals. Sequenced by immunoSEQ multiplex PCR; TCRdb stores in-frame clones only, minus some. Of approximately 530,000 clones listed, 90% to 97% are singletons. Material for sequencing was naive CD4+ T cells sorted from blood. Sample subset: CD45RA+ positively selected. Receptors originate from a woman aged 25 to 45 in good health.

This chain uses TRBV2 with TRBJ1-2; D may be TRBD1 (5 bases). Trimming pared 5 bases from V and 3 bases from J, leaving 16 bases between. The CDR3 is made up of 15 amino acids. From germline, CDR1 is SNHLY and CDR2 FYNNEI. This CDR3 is CASSNLRGGDYGYTF. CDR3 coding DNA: TGTGCCAGCAGTAACCTCCGCGGGGGGGACTATGGCTACACCTTC.

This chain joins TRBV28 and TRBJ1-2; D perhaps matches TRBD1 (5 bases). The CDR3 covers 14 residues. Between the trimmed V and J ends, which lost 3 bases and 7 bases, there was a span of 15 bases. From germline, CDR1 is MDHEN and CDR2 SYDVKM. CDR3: CASSLAGLGGGYTF. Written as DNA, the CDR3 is TGTGCCAGCAGTTTGGCAGGGCTGGGTGGTGGCTACACCTTC.

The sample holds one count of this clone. The CDR3 sequence is CASSFEGRTSTDTQYF. Written as DNA, the CDR3 is TGTGCCAGCAGCTTTGAAGGACGGACTAGCACAGATACGCAGTATTTT. The chain couples TRBV7-9 to TRBJ2-3; the D gene is possibly TRBD2 (5 bases). V gave up 3 bases and J gave up 0 bases, with 13 bases separating them. The CDR3 sequence is 16 residues long. Germline V gene data show CDR1 as SEHNR and CDR2 as FQNEAQ (reference sequence).

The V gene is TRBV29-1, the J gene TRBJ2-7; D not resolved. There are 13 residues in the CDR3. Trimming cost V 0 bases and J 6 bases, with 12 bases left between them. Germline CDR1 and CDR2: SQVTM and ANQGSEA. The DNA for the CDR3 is TGCAGCGTTGAAGATCCGTACACCCCCGAGCAGTACTTC. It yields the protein CSVEDPYTPEQYF.

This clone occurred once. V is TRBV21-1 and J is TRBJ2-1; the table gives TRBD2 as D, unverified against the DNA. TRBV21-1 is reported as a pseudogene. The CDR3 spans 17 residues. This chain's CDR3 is CASSKEELAADYNEQFF. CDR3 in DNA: TGTGCCAGCAGCAAGGAAGAACTAGCCGCTGATTACAATGAGCAGTTCTTC.

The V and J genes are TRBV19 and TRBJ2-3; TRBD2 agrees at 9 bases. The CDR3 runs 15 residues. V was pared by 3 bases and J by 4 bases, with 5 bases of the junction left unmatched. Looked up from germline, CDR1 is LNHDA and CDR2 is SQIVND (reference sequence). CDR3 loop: CASSIVAGVADTQYF. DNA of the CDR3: TGTGCCAGTAGTATTGTAGCGGGAGTTGCAGATACGCAGTATTTT.

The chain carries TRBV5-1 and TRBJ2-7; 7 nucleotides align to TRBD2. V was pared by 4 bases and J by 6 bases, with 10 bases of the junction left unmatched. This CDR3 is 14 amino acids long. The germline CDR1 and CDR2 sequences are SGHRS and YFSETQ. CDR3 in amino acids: CASSMTSNNLEQYF. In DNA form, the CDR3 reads TGCGCCAGCAGCATGACTAGCAATAATCTCGAGCAGTACTTC.

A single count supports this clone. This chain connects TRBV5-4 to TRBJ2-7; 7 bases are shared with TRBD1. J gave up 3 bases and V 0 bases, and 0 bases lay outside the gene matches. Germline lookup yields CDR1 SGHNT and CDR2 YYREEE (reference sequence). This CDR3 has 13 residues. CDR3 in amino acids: CASSLGTGYEQYF. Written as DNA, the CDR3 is TGTGCCAGCAGCTTGGGGACAGGCTACGAGCAGTACTTC.

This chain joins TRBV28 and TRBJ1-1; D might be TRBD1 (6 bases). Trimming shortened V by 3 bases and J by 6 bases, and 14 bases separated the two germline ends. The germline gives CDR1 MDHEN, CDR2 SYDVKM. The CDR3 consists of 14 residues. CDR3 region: CASSFPGVIPEAFF. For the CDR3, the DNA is TGTGCCAGCAGTTTTCCAGGGGTGATTCCTGAAGCTTTCTTT.

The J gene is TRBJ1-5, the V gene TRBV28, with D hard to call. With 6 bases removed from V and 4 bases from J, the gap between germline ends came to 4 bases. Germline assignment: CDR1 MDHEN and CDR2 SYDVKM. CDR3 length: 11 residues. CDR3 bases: TGTGCCAGCAGGACGAATCAGCCCCAGCATTTT. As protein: CASRTNQPQHF. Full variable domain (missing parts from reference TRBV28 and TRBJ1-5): DVKVTQSSRYLVKRTGEKVFLECVQDMDHENMFWYRQDPGLGLRLIYFSYDVKMKEKGDIPEGYSVSREKKERFSLILESASTNQTSMYLCASRTNQPQHFGDGTRLSIL.

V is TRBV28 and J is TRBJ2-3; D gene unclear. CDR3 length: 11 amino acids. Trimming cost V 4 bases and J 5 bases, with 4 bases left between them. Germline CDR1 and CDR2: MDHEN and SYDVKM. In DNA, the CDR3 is TGTGCCAGCAGTTACATAGATACGCAGTATTTT. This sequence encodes CASSYIDTQYF.

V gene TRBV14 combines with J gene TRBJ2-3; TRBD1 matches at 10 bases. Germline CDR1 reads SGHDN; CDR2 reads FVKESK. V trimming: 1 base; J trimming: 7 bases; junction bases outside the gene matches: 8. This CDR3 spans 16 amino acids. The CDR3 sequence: CASSQGGTGEFYTQYF. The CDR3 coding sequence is TGTGCCAGCAGCCAAGGCGGGACAGGGGAATTTTATACGCAGTATTTT. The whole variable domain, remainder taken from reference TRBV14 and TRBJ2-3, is EAGVTQFPSHSVIEKGQTVTLRCDPISGHDNLYWYRRVMGKEIKFLLHFVKESKQDESGMPNNRFLAERTGGTYSTLKVQPAELEDSGVYFCASSQGGTGEFYTQYFGPGTRLTVL.

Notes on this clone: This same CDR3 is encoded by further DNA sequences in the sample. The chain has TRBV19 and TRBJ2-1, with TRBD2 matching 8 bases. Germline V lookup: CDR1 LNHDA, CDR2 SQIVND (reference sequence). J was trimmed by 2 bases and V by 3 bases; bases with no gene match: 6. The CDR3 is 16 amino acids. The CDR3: CASSIQAGGPYNEQFF. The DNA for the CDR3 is TGTGCCAGTAGTATTCAGGCGGGAGGTCCCTACAATGAGCAGTTCTTC.

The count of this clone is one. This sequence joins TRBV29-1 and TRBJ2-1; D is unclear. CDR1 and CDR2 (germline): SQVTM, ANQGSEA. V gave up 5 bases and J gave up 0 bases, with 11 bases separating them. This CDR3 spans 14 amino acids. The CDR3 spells CSVPLWSSYNEQFF. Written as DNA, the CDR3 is TGCAGCGTTCCACTATGGAGCTCCTACAATGAGCAGTTCTTC.

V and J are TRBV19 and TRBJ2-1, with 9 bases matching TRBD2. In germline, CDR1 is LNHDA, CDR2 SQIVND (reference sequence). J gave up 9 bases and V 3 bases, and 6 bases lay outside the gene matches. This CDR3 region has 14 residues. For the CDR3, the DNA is TGTGCCAGTAGTATGGCTAGCGGGATAACTGAGCAGTTCTTC. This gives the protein CASSMASGITEQFF.

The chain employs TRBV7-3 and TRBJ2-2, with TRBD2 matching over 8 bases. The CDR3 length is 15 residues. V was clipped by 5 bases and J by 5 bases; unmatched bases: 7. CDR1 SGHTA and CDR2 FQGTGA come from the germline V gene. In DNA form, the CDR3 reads TGTGCCAGCAGCCCGACTAGCGAAGGGACCGGGGAGCTGTTTTTT. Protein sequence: CASSPTSEGTGELFF.

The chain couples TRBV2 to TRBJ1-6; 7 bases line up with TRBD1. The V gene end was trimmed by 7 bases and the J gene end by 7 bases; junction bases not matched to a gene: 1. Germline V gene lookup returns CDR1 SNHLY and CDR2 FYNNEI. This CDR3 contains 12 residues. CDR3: CASKGANSPLHF. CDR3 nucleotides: TGTGCCAGCAAGGGGGCGAATTCACCCCTCCACTTT.

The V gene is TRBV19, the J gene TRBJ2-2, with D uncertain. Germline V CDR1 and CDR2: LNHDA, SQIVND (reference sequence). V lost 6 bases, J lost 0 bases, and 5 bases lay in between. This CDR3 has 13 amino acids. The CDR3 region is CASRATNTGELFF. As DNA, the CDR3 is TGTGCCAGTAGGGCTACGAACACCGGGGAGCTGTTTTTT.

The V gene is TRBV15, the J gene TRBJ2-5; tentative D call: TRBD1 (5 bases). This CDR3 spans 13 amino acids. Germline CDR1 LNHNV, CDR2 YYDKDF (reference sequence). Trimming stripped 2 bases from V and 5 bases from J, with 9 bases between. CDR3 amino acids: CATSRYRRETQYF. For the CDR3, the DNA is TGTGCCACCAGCAGATACAGGCGGGAGACCCAGTACTTC.

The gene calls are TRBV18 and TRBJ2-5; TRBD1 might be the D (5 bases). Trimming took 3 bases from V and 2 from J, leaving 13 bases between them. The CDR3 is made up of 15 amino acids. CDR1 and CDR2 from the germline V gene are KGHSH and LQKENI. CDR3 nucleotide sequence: TGTGCCAGCTCACCCCCAGGGCTAATTCAAGAGACCCAGTACTTC. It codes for CASSPPGLIQETQYF.

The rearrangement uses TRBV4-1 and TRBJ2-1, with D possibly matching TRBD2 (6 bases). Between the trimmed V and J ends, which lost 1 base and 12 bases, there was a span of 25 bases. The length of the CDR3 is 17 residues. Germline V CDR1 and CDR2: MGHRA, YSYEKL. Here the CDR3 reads CASSQVVGPVGARGQFF. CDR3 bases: TGCGCCAGCAGCCAAGTGGTGGGCCCCGTCGGTGCGCGGGGGCAGTTCTTC.

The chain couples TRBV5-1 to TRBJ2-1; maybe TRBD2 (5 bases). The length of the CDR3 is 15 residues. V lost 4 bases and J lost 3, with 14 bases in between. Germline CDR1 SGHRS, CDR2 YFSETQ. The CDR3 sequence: CASSPNAGDYNEQFF. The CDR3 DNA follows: TGCGCCAGCAGCCCAAACGCGGGCGACTACAATGAGCAGTTCTTC.

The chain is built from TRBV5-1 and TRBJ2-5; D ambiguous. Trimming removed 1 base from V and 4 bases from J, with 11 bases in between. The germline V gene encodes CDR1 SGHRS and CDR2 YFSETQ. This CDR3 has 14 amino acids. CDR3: CASSLFGDRETQYF. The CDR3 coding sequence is TGCGCCAGCAGCTTGTTTGGGGATCGAGAGACCCAGTACTTC.

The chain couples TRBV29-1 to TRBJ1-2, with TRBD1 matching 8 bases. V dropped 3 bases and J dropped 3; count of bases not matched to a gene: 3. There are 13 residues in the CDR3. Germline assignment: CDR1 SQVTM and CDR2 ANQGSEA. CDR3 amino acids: CSVEDREDYGYTF. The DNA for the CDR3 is TGCAGCGTTGAGGACAGGGAAGACTATGGCTACACCTTC.

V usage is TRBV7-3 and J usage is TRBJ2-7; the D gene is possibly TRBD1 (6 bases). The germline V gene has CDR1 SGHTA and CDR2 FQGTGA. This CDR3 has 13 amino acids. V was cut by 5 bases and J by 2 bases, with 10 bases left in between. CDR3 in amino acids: CASSPGQTYEQYF. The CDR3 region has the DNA TGTGCCAGCAGCCCCGGACAGACCTACGAGCAGTACTTC.

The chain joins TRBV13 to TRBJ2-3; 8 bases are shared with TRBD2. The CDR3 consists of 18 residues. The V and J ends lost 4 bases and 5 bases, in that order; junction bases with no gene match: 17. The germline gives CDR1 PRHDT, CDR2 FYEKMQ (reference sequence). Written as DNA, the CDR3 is TGTGCCAGCAGCTCACTACTTAGCGGGATACGAAGGGGAGATACGCAGTATTTT. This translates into CASSSLLSGIRRGDTQYF.

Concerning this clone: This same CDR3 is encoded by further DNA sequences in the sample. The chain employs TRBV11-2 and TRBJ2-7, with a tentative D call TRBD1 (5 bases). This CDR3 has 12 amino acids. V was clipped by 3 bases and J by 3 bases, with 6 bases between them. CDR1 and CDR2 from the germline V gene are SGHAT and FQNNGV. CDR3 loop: CASSLQGYEQYF. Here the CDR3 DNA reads TGTGCCAGCAGCTTGCAGGGCTACGAGCAGTACTTC.

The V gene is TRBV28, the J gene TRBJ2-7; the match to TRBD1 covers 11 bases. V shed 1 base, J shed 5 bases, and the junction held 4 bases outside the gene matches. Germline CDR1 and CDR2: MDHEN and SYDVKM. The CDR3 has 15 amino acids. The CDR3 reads CASSLYGTGGHEQYF. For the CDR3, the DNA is TGTGCCAGCAGTTTATATGGGACAGGGGGTCACGAGCAGTACTTC. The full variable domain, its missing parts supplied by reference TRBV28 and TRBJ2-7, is DVKVTQSSRYLVKRTGEKVFLECVQDMDHENMFWYRQDPGLGLRLIYFSYDVKMKEKGDIPEGYSVSREKKERFSLILESASTNQTSMYLCASSLYGTGGHEQYFGPGTRLTVT.